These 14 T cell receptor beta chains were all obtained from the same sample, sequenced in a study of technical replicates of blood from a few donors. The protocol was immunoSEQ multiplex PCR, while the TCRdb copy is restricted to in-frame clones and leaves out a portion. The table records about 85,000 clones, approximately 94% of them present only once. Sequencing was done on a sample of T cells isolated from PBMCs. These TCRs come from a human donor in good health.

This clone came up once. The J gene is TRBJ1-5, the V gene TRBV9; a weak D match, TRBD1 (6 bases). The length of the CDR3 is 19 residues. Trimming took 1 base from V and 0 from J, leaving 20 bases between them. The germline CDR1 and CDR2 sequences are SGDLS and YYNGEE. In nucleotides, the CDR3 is TGTGCCAGCAGCGTATACCGGGACACTCCGTCGGGTAGCAATCAGCCCCAGCATTTT. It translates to CASSVYRDTPSGSNQPQHF.

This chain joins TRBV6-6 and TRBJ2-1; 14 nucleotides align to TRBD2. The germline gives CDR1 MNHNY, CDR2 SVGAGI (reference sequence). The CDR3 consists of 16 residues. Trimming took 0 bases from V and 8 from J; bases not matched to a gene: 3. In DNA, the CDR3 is TGTGCCAGCAGTTACTCTGAGACTAGCGGGAGGGATGAGCAGTTCTTC. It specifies CASSYSETSGRDEQFF.

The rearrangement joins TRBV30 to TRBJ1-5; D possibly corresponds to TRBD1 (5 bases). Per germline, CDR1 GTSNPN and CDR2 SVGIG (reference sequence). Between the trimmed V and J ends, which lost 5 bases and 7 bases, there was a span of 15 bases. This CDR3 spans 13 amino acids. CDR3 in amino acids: CAWDPGYGQPQHF. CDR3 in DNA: TGTGCCTGGGATCCAGGGTACGGACAGCCCCAGCATTTT.

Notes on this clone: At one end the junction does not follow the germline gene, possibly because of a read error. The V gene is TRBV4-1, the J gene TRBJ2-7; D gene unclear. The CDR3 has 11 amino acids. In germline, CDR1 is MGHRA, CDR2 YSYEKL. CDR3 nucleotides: TGCGCCAGCAGCCAAGACAGGCGTCAAATTTTC. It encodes CASSQDRRQIF.

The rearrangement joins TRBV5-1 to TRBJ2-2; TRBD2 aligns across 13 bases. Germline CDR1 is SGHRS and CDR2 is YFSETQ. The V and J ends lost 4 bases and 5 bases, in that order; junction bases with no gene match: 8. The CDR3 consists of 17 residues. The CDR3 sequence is CASSLAGTSGTTGELFF. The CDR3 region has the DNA TGCGCCAGCAGCCTCGCCGGGACTAGCGGGACAACCGGGGAGCTGTTTTTT. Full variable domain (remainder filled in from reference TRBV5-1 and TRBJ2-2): KAGVTQTPRYLIKTRGQQVTLSCSPISGHRSVSWYQQTPGQGLQFLFEYFSETQRNKGNFPGRFSGRQFSNSRSEMNVSTLELGDSALYLCASSLAGTSGTTGELFFGEGSRLTVL.

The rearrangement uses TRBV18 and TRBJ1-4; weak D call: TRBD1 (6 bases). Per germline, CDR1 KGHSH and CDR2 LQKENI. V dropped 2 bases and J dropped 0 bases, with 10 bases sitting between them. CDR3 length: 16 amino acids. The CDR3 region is CASSPGQLATNEKLFF. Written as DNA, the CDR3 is TGTGCCAGCTCACCAGGACAGCTAGCAACTAATGAAAAACTGTTTTTT.

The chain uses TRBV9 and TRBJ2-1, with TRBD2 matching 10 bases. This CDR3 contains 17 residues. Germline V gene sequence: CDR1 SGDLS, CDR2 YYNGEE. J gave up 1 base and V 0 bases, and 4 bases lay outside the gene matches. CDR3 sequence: CASSVAPAGGSYNEQFF. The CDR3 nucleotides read TGTGCCAGCAGCGTAGCGCCAGCGGGAGGGTCCTACAATGAGCAGTTCTTC.

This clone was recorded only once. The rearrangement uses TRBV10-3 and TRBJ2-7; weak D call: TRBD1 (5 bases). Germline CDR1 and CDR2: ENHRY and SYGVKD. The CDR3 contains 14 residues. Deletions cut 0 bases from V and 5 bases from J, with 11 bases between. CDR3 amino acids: CAISESQGNNEQYF. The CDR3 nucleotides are TGTGCCATCAGTGAGTCTCAGGGTAACAACGAGCAGTACTTC.

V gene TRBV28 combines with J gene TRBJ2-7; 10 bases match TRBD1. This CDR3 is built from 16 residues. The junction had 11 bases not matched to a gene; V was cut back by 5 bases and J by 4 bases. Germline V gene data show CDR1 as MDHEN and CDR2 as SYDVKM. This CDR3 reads CASSAMTGGPTYEQYF. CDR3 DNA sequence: TGTGCCAGCAGTGCCATGACAGGGGGCCCTACATACGAGCAGTACTTC.

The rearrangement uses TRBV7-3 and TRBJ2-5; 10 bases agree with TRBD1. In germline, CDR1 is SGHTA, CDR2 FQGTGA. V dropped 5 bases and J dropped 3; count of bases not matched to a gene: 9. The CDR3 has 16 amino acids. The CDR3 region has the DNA TGTGCCAGCAGCCACCATGGGACAGGGGAAAAAGAGACCCAGTACTTC. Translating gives CASSHHGTGEKETQYF. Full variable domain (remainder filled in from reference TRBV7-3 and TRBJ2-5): GAGVSQTPSNKVTEKGKYVELRCDPISGHTALYWYRQSLGQGPEFLIYFQGTGAADDSGLPNDRFFAVRPEGSVSTLKIQRTERGDSAVYLCASSHHGTGEKETQYFGPGTRLLVL.

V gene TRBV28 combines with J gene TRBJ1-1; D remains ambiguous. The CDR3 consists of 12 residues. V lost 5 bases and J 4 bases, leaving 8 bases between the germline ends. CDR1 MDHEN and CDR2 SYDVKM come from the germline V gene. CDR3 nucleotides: TGTGCCAGCAGTAGCGTCGGCACTGAAGCTTTCTTT. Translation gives CASSSVGTEAFF.

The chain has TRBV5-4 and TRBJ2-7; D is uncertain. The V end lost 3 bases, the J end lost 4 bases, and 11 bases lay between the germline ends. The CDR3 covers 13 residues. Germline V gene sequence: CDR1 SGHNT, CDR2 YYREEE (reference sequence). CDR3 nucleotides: TGTGCCAGCAGCTCGTATGAGGCTTACGAGCAGTACTTC. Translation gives CASSSYEAYEQYF.

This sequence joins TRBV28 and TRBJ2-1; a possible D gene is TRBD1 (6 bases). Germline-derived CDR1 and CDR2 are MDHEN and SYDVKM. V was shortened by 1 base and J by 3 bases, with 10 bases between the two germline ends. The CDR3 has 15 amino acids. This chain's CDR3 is CASSLSRGHYNEQFF. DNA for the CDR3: TGTGCCAGCAGTTTATCTAGGGGACACTACAATGAGCAGTTCTTC.

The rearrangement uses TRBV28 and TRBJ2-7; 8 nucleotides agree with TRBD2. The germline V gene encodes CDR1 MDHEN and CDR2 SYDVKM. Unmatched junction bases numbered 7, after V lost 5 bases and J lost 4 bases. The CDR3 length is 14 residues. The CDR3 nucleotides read TGTGCCAGCAGTCCCCGGGGGGGAGATTACGAGCAGTACTTC. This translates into CASSPRGGDYEQYF.